The source of this T cell receptor (beta chain) is a study of graft-versus-host responses after intestinal transplantation (dated by TCRdb to 2020 to 2022). Background on the whole study: Recipients received multivisceral, liver-intestinal, or isolated intestinal transplants. A peak of at least 4% donor T cells among recipient peripheral blood mononuclear cells was the definition used for donor T cell macrochimerism. After intestinal transplantation, graft-versus-host and host-versus-graft alloreactive T cell clones in the graft, circulation and bone marrow were tracked using bulk TCR-beta CDR3 sequencing. To identify alloreactive clones, pre-transplant mixed lymphocyte reaction products were sequenced and compared with unstimulated pre-transplant donor and recipient T cells. A cohort of fewer than 25 intestinal transplant recipients, including one retransplant, was enrolled, and a few patients lacking pretransplant specimens were excluded. Samples from a few later patients were sequenced in-house on an Illumina MiSeq with MiXCR processing rather than by the commercial service. Every recipient was given anti-thymocyte globulin induction, then maintenance tacrolimus and steroids for about three years. Overall study results and their limits: The conclusions were limited by the relatively low number and heterogeneity of the intestinal transplant patients. GvH clones turned up in recipient bone marrow, with some appearing earlier in ileal mucosa or blood, a pattern consistent with an intestinal mucosal origin. Early after transplant, declines in HvG clones were associated with peak levels of circulating GvH clones. In patients with donor T cell macrochimerism, the allografts had high GvH to HvG T cell clonal ratios.

Library preparation employed the immunoSEQ multiplex PCR assay. For most patients, genomic DNA was isolated with the Qiagen DNeasy Blood and Tissue Kit and sent frozen to Adaptive Biotechnologies for TCR sequencing. Adaptive Biotechnologies carried out high-throughput TCR-beta CDR3 sequencing of genomic DNA for most patients. The study's own analysis went as follows. TCR sequencing data were retrieved from Adaptive's ImmunoSEQ software for around 18 patients, whereas a few other patients were processed with MiXCR and VDJtools. To correct CD4 versus CD8 sorting errors, any sequence found in both subsets at a frequency ratio below 5:1 was removed. CDR3 nucleotide sequences shared between donor and recipient were removed because the origin of such sequences could not be assigned. To be classed as alloreactive, a clone needed at least 2-fold expansion over unstimulated cells and a minimum CFSE-low frequency of 0.002% (template counts) or 0.001% (read counts). Clones were considered mappable if detected in sequenced pre-transplant spleen, lymph node, or MLR CFSE-low populations of the donor or recipient. The cumulative frequency of alloreactive clones was calculated as a percentage of all sequences, weighted by copy number. As stored in TCRdb, this immuneACCESS dataset retains in-frame rearrangements with V and J assigned. A fraction of the clones does not appear; measured against another copy, unresolved V genes explain less than half of the discrepancy, and the remainder lacks a known reason. Clonal size and the V and J genes are those of that table, whereas D and trimming came from the DNA. In all, the sample holds tens of thousands of clones, and 83% of those were seen once. The leading ten clones occupy 17% of the sample.

The CDR3 runs 17 residues from the cysteine to the phenylalanine. CDR3 DNA only is kept here, 51 bases in frame from base 1. V is cut by 1 base and J by 2 bases, and the space between the germline ends is 12 bases. As encoded in the germline V gene (reference sequence), CDR1 is SEHNR while CDR2 is FQNEAQ. With regard to this clone: What antigen it recognizes has not been identified. No qualities accompany the bases; no much larger clone lies one base away.

The time point label for this specimen denotes: cells obtained before transplantation from donor or recipient. CD3+CD4+ and CD3+CD8+ populations were FACS-sorted from unstimulated pre-transplant donor and recipient cells taken from spleen or lymph nodes. The chain links TRBV7-9 with TRBJ1-6; the D gene is possibly TRBD1, with 6 bases matching. This clonotype was sampled from a human donor who received an intestinal transplant. The source material was unstimulated CD8+ T cells sorted from spleen or lymph node cells, sampled before intestinal transplant. The base sequence is TGTGCCAGCAGCTTAGGGGTTGGGGGCCCCTATAATTCACCCCTCCACTTT. This yields the protein CASSLGVGGPYNSPLHF.